This is a list of T cell receptor beta chains from one sample in a study of blood T cell repertoires in COVID-19. TCRdb's table, derived via immunoSEQ multiplex PCR, lists solely in-frame clones and lacks some. The table records roughly 100,000 clones, around 80% of them present only once. Sequencing was done on a sample of peripheral blood. Every receptor here comes from a woman older than 75 with acute or convalescent COVID-19. CDR3s include the opening cysteine and the closing phenylalanine or tryptophan. A D gene is named only where the DNA matches it firmly. Size values are once, few and many counts, or a class for expanded clones, and some rows have none.

d_gene,v_gene,j_gene,abundance,CDR3aa,CDR3nt
-,TRBV4-1,TRBJ1-3,-,CASSQDQAGAGYGNTIYF,TGCGCCAGCAGCCAAGATCAGGCTGGAGCAGGGTATGGAAACACCATATATTTT
TRBD1,TRBV5-4,TRBJ2-6,-,CASSPDRGISGANVLTF,TGTGCCAGCAGCCCAGACAGGGGAATCTCTGGGGCCAACGTCCTGACTTTC
TRBD2,TRBV10-3,TRBJ2-2,-,CAISYGGRETGELFF,TGTGCCATCTCATACGGCGGGAGGGAGACCGGGGAGCTGTTTTTT
TRBD1,TRBV5-5,TRBJ2-7,few,CASSFRDRGIEQYF,TGTGCCAGCAGCTTCCGGGACAGGGGGATCGAGCAGTACTTC
-,TRBV18,TRBJ1-1,-,CASSQTETNTEAFF,TGTGCCAGCTCCCAGACCGAGACAAACACTGAAGCTTTCTTT
-,TRBV18,TRBJ2-5,-,CASSPQGLETQYF,TGTGCCAGCTCACCACAGGGGTTGGAGACCCAGTACTTC
-,TRBV3-1/TRBV3-2,TRBJ1-1,-,CASSQSGQMNTEAFF,TGTGCCAGCAGCCAATCCGGACAGATGAACACTGAAGCTTTCTTT
-,TRBV11-2,TRBJ2-2,-,CASSLAGYTGELFF,TGTGCCAGCAGCTTAGCAGGGTACACCGGGGAGCTGTTTTTT
-,TRBV28,TRBJ1-1,-,CATEAGDTEAFF,TGTGCCACCGAAGCAGGGGATACTGAAGCTTTCTTT
-,TRBV4-1,TRBJ1-1,once,CASSPRDKEAFF,TGCGCCAGCAGTCCAAGAGACAAAGAAGCTTTCTTT
-,TRBV7-8,TRBJ2-3,-,CASSLWRNGVGTDTQYF,TGTGCCAGCAGCTTATGGCGTAACGGGGTAGGGACAGATACGCAGTATTTT
TRBD2,TRBV28,TRBJ2-5,-,CASSLTSGGGTQYF,TGTGCCAGCAGTTTAACTAGCGGGGGAGGGACCCAGTACTTC
TRBD2,TRBV7-2,TRBJ2-1,-,CASSLAHRLAQGNEQFF,TGTGCCAGCAGCTTAGCCCATCGACTAGCCCAGGGTAATGAGCAGTTCTTC
TRBD1,TRBV24-1,TRBJ2-5,-,CATSDTGGRETQYF,TGTGCCACCAGTGACACAGGGGGCAGAGAGACCCAGTACTTC
-,TRBV6-1,TRBJ1-3,-,CASSDSFSGNTIYF,TGTGCCAGCAGTGACAGTTTCTCTGGAAACACCATATATTTT
-,TRBV5-5,TRBJ1-2,-,CASSPGLGTNYGYTF,TGTGCCAGCAGCCCCGGACTGGGAACTAACTATGGCTACACCTTC